These 15 T cell receptor beta chains were all obtained from the same sample, sequenced in a study of tumor-infiltrating lymphocytes in primary liver carcinoma (TCRdb year 2017). Total RNA and DNA were co-extracted from about 19-30 mg of bulk tissue with the AllPrep DNA/RNA mini kit, without cell sorting. The run used an Illumina HiSeq 2500. A constant-region primer and ProtoScript II reverse transcriptase were used to reverse-transcribe TCRbeta-specific cDNA from 500 ng total RNA. The TCRbeta libraries were prepared through three rounds of nested multiplex PCR following a slightly modified ARM-PCR procedure. Each of the first two PCR rounds ran for approximately 10 cycles and used multiplex TRBV1-TRBV30 forward primers together with a Cbeta reverse primer. In-frame beta chains were kept once TCRdb had trimmed the public reads at Q25 with fastp and called clones with MiXCR. CDR3 protein duplicates are merged, each entry listing the most common genes and DNA. The sample table lists roughly 50,000 distinct CDR3 sequences, roughly 77% of them with a count of one. The ten top clones hold 25% of the sample.

Sequenced material: liver tumor tissue from sampling region 2. According to the study, the label for this sample's cell subset or site signals: tumor region T2, inferior pole. The receptors originated from a man aged 40-55 years with primary liver carcinoma and hepatitis B virus infection.

Regarding this clonotype: The junction shows a germline mismatch at one end, possibly a read error. This chain connects TRBV30 to TRBJ2-1, with D perhaps TRBD1 or TRBD2 (5 bases each). Looked up from germline, CDR1 is GTSNPN and CDR2 is SVGIG (reference sequence). This CDR3 has 12 amino acids. CDR3 protein: CVWCPRGWEQFF. The CDR3 coding sequence is TGTGTCTGGTGCCCGAGGGGTTGGGAGCAGTTCTTC.

Note on this clonotype: A much larger clone differs from this one at a single base, so this may be a read error. The chain links TRBV28 to TRBJ2-7; 12 nucleotides align to TRBD1. Germline V CDR1 and CDR2: MDHEN, SYDVKM. The CDR3 has 15 residues. The V segment lost 5 bases and the J segment 9 bases; nucleotides outside the gene matches: 11. The CDR3 region is CASSVIGTGGAWQYF. The CDR3 nucleotides are TGTGCCAGCAGTGTGATCGGGACAGGGGGCGCGTGGCAGTACTTC.

The rearrangement links TRBV11-2 to TRBJ2-1; a possible D gene is TRBD2 (5 bases). Germline CDR1 and CDR2: SGHAT and FQNNGV. The CDR3 consists of 12 residues. CDR3 DNA: TGTGTCAACAGCCCACGGGGCAATGAGCAGTTCTTC. Protein sequence: CVNSPRGNEQFF.

The rearrangement joins TRBV12-3 or TRBV12-4 to TRBJ1-1; D call uncertain. Trimming took 5 bases from V and 1 from J, leaving 11 bases between them. The CDR3 extends over 14 amino acids. CDR3 coding DNA: TGTGCCAGCAGTGCCCGGGAATCGAACACTGAAGCTTTCTTT. This gives the protein CASSARESNTEAFF.

The chain joins TRBV11-2 to TRBJ1-2; TRBD1 might be the D (5 bases). Germline CDR1 SGHAT, CDR2 FQNNGV. Trimming shortened V by 11 bases and J by 2 bases, and 15 bases separated the two germline ends. The CDR3 is 13 amino acids. This chain's CDR3 is CACILEGNYGYTF. In nucleotides, the CDR3 is TGTGCCTGCATCTTGGAGGGGAACTATGGCTACACCTTC.

The rearrangement joins TRBV19 to TRBJ2-1; 11 nucleotides match TRBD2. The CDR3 loop spans 16 amino acids. Germline trimming cut 5 bases from V and 7 bases from J; bases unmatched to any gene: 10. The germline CDR1 and CDR2 sequences are LNHDA and SQIVND (reference sequence). CDR3 DNA sequence: TGTGCCAGTAGTCTCCGAGGGACTAGCGGCTATAATGAGCAGTTCTTC. Protein: CASSLRGTSGYNEQFF.

Details on this clonotype: The junction departs from germline at one end; a sequencing error may be responsible. The chain links TRBV6-5 to TRBJ2-7; TRBD1 matches at 8 bases. The CDR3 sequence is 16 residues long. Germline assignment: CDR1 MNHEY and CDR2 SVGAGI. CDR3: CASSYSRVDRAAEQYF. The CDR3 nucleotides read TGTGCCAGTAGTTACTCGAGGGTGGACAGGGCTGCCGAGCAGTACTTC.

The table lists this clonotype with many counts. The chain joins TRBV28 to TRBJ2-7; a possible D gene is TRBD2 (5 bases). From germline, CDR1 is MDHEN and CDR2 SYDVKM. The V end was cut by 2 bases, the J end by 1 base, with 12 bases between. The CDR3 loop spans 15 amino acids. In DNA form, the CDR3 reads TGTGCCAGCAGTTTAGAGGGTTCGGGATCCTACGAGCAGTACTTC. Translating it yields CASSLEGSGSYEQYF.

In the case of this clonotype: Relative to the germline gene, one junction end is altered; a read error may explain this. J is TRBJ2-3 and V is TRBV6-1; tentatively, D is TRBD1 (8 bases). CDR3 length: 22 residues. Germline values: CDR1 MNHNS, CDR2 SASEGT. The CDR3 sequence: CASSSDRVRWGLAGARADAQYF. The CDR3 nucleotides read TGTGCCAGCAGCTCGGACAGGGTCCGTTGGGGTTTGGCGGGAGCTCGTGCAGATGCGCAGTATTTT.

As for this clonotype: Mismatch with germline at one junction end may stem from a read error. The CDR3 reads CASNLAASGMSEQFF. The CDR3 DNA is TGCGCCAGCAACTTGGCGGCTAGCGGGATGAGTGAGCAGTTCTTC. V is TRBV5-1 and J is TRBJ2-1, with TRBD2 matching over 9 bases. The CDR3 covers 15 residues. Germline V CDR1 and CDR2: SGHRS, YFSETQ.

By share, this clonotype ranks as medium-sized. V is TRBV6-1 and J is TRBJ1-5; the D gene is possibly TRBD1 (5 bases). Germline lookup yields CDR1 MNHNS and CDR2 SASEGT. V lost 10 bases and J lost 1, with 17 bases in between. The CDR3 length is 15 residues. In DNA form, the CDR3 reads TGTGCCACCCTCTCTCAGGGAGGCAGCAATCAGCCCCAGCATTTT. It codes for CATLSQGGSNQPQHF.

This clonotype appeared a single time. The CDR3 carries no conserved terminal phenylalanine or tryptophan, so it likely arises from a read error. The rearrangement uses TRBV10-3 and TRBJ2-7; D is unclear. The V gene's germline CDR1 is ENHRY and CDR2 SYGVKD. Trimming removed 4 bases at V and 5 bases at J, with 15 bases between. This CDR3 is 14 amino acids long. The chain's CDR3 is CAISARHRKHEQYL. CDR3 nucleotides: TGTGCCATCAGTGCCAGGCATAGGAAGCACGAGCAGTACCTC.

A word on this clonotype: This could be a read error, since a much larger clone is one nucleotide away. The chain links TRBV12-3 or TRBV12-4 to TRBJ2-2; 10 bases agree with TRBD2. The CDR3 spans 16 residues. The CDR3 spells CAISPVTSGPVGELFF. For the CDR3, the DNA is TGTGCCATCAGTCCGGTGACTAGCGGGCCAGTCGGGGAGCTGTTTTTT.

In regard to this clonotype: Because the CDR3 is missing its conserved closing phenylalanine or tryptophan, this is likely a read error. The J gene is TRBJ2-3, the V gene TRBV12-3 or TRBV12-4; D might be TRBD1 or TRBD2, each matching 5 bases. V was cut by 5 bases and J by 4 bases, with 19 bases left in between. The CDR3 extends over 16 amino acids. The DNA for the CDR3 is TGTGCCAGCAGTCCACTAGAGGGGTCCGGGCCAGATACGCAGTATTCT. This gives the protein CASSPLEGSGPDTQYS.

Ten or more counts support this clonotype. This sequence joins TRBV6-2 or TRBV6-3 and TRBJ2-2; possible D gene TRBD2, 6 bases. Germline V lookup: CDR1 MNHEY, CDR2 SVGEGT. Trimming took off 2 bases at V and 5 bases at J, with 9 bases between the two ends. The CDR3 is 14 amino acids. The CDR3 region is CASSYRGGTGELFF. The CDR3 DNA follows: TGTGCCAGCAGTTACAGGGGAGGTACCGGGGAGCTGTTTTTT.